Listed below are T cell receptor beta chains from one sample, sequenced in a study of blood T cells in healthy people across ages. Each CDR3 protein is one row after TCRdb ran MiXCR on the 5' RACE reads. The table records about 780,000 distinct CDR3 sequences, under 30% of them present only once. This sample also belongs to another study, concerning T cells of mothers and their children.

The source material was blood. The receptors come from a boy between 10 and 17 years old in good health. CDR3s include the opening cysteine and the closing phenylalanine or tryptophan. D genes are given only for firm matches. Clone sizes are given selectively: once, few, many, or a class where the clone is expanded.

cdr3_aa cdr3_nt j_call d_call v_call clone_size
CASSFRVDTQHF TGTGCCAGCAGTTTTCGTGTAGATACGCAGCATTTT TRBJ1-5 . TRBV12-3/TRBV12-4 .
CASSQVPLAGSGDTQYF TGCGCCAGCAGCCAAGTTCCTTTAGCGGGTTCGGGAGATACGCAGTATTTT TRBJ2-3 TRBD2 TRBV4-3 .
CASSPGQVFRGYTF TGTGCCAGCAGCCCTGGACAGGTCTTTCGGGGCTACACCTTC TRBJ1-2 TRBD1 TRBV7-9 .
CASSQGGALYNEQFF TGCGCCAGCAGCCAAGGGGGGGCCCTCTACAATGAGCAGTTCTTC TRBJ2-1 . TRBV4-1 few
CASTRQEFNEKLFF TGTGCCAGCACCCGACAGGAGTTTAATGAAAAACTGTTTTTT TRBJ1-4 . TRBV12-3/TRBV12-4 few
CASSQTMGANEKLFF TGCGCCAGCAGCCAGACCATGGGGGCTAATGAAAAACTGTTTTTT TRBJ1-4 . TRBV4-1 .
CASSFLAGGPGANVLTF TGTGCCAGCAGTTTCTTAGCGGGGGGCCCTGGGGCCAACGTCCTGACTTTC TRBJ2-6 TRBD2 TRBV12-3/TRBV12-4 few
CASSLDLPGTVGGSDTQYF TGTGCCAGCAGCTTAGATCTTCCCGGGACAGTAGGAGGATCAGATACGCAGTATTTT TRBJ2-3 TRBD1 TRBV7-2 .
CSVGGPGGAKNIQYF TGCAGCGTTGGGGGCCCTGGGGGGGCCAAAAACATTCAGTACTTC TRBJ2-4 . TRBV29-1 .
CSAIIATGKNEQFF TGCAGTGCTATTATAGCGACAGGGAAGAATGAGCAGTTCTTC TRBJ2-1 TRBD1 TRBV20-1 few
CAIRGRGDQETQYF TGTGCCATCAGAGGCAGGGGGGACCAAGAGACCCAGTACTTC TRBJ2-5 . TRBV10-3 .
CSVEGGRYNEQFF TGCAGCGTTGAGGGTGGTCGTTACAATGAGCAGTTCTTC TRBJ2-1 . TRBV29-1 few
CASSSPDWGTMSSSEQFF TGTGCCAGCAGTTCCCCGGACTGGGGGACAATGAGCAGTTCGGAGCAGTTCTTC TRBJ2-1 . TRBV6-5 .
CASSAYRDGYTF TGTGCCAGCAGCGCCTACAGGGATGGCTACACCTTC TRBJ1-2 . TRBV9 .
CATSVSGGQGEQYF TGTGCCACCAGTGTTTCAGGAGGTCAAGGAGAGCAGTACTTC TRBJ2-7 . TRBV24-1 few
CATRTVPQETQYF TGTGCCACCAGGACAGTACCCCAAGAGACCCAGTACTTC TRBJ2-5 . TRBV12-3/TRBV12-4 few
CASSLGGGWKETQYF TGTGCCAGCAGTTTAGGTGGGGGTTGGAAAGAGACCCAGTACTTC TRBJ2-5 . TRBV28 .
CASSLAEANYGYTF TGCGCCAGCAGCTTGGCGGAAGCTAACTATGGCTACACCTTC TRBJ1-2 . TRBV5-1 once
CASSLPPLNIQYF TGTGCCAGCAGCTTGCCTCCCCTGAACATTCAGTACTTC TRBJ2-4 . TRBV7-9 many
CASSPSGAYNEQFF TGTGCCAGCTCACCAAGTGGAGCCTACAATGAGCAGTTCTTC TRBJ2-1 . TRBV18 many
CSARRQGISGANVLTF TGCAGTGCTAGACGGCAGGGAATTTCTGGGGCCAACGTCCTGACTTTC TRBJ2-6 . TRBV20-1 .
CASSYTGGTQPQHF TGTGCCAGCAGTTACACAGGGGGCACTCAGCCCCAGCATTTT TRBJ1-5 TRBD1 TRBV12-3/TRBV12-4 few
CASSLVRQGGEKLFF TGTGCCAGCAGCTTAGTTCGGCAGGGAGGTGAAAAACTGTTTTTT TRBJ1-4 . TRBV7-2 few
CASSSRVFYEQYF TGTGCCAGCAGTTCGCGGGTTTTCTACGAGCAGTACTTC TRBJ2-7 . TRBV12-3/TRBV12-4 .
CSARDSRQGAGQPQHF TGCAGTGCTAGAGATTCACGACAGGGGGCAGGTCAGCCCCAGCATTTT TRBJ1-5 TRBD1 TRBV20-1 few
CASSPRRRGRADMQYF TGTGCCAGCAGTCCTCGTCGCAGGGGGCGCGCGGATATGCAGTATTTT TRBJ2-3 TRBD1 TRBV12-3/TRBV12-4 .
CASSLSGTSGGNEQFF TGTGCCAGCAGCTTAAGTGGGACTAGCGGGGGAAATGAGCAGTTCTTC TRBJ2-1 TRBD2 TRBV7-9 few
CASSLRGALNTEAFF TGTGCCAGCTCCCTCAGGGGCGCCTTGAACACTGAAGCTTTCTTT TRBJ1-1 . TRBV28 .
CASSSPDRVTDTQYF TGTGCCAGCAGTTCGCCGGACAGAGTCACAGATACGCAGTATTTT TRBJ2-3 . TRBV28 .
CASRLPSGNEQYF TGTGCCAGCAGGCTCCCTAGCGGAAACGAGCAGTACTTC TRBJ2-7 TRBD2 TRBV6-1 .
CASSPRTGDGNEQFF TGTGCCAGCAGCCCACGGACAGGGGACGGGAATGAGCAGTTCTTC TRBJ2-1 TRBD1 TRBV7-3 .
CASTPVGPEEKLFF TGTGCCAGCACCCCCGTAGGGCCTGAGGAAAAACTGTTTTTT TRBJ1-4 . TRBV6-6 few
CASSPGQGKNIQYF TGTGCCAGCAGCCCGGGACAGGGTAAAAACATTCAGTACTTC TRBJ2-4 TRBD1 TRBV7-9 .
CASSSFSNQPQHF TGTGCCAGCAGTTCTTTTAGCAATCAGCCCCAGCATTTT TRBJ1-5 . TRBV28 .
CASSLRVVNTEAFF TGTGCCAGCAGTTTGAGGGTGGTAAACACTGAAGCTTTCTTT TRBJ1-1 . TRBV12-3/TRBV12-4 .
CASSLEAVALEQYF TGTGCCAGCAGCTTGGAGGCGGTTGCACTCGAGCAGTACTTC TRBJ2-7 . TRBV5-5 .
CASSAPLAGGPNEQFF TGTGCCAGCAGTGCCCCATTAGCGGGGGGGCCGAATGAGCAGTTCTTC TRBJ2-1 TRBD2 TRBV6-1 .
CASSASTGRNEKLFF TGTGCCAGCAGCGCTTCTACAGGGAGAAATGAAAAACTGTTTTTT TRBJ1-4 . TRBV7-9 .
CASSLPQYF TGTGCCAGCAGCCTCCCTCAGTACTTC TRBJ2-4 . TRBV6-5 many
CASSLVDSGNTIYF TGTGCCAGCAGCTTAGTCGACTCTGGAAACACCATATATTTT TRBJ1-3 . TRBV7-9 .
CAWSQGQGLHEQYF TGTGCCTGGAGTCAGGGACAGGGGTTGCACGAGCAGTACTTC TRBJ2-7 TRBD1 TRBV30 few
CSVGDPNTEAFF TGCAGCGTTGGAGATCCTAATACTGAAGCTTTCTTT TRBJ1-1 . TRBV29-1 once
CASTPVRGAANEKLFF TGTGCCAGCACTCCCGTGAGGGGGGCAGCTAATGAAAAACTGTTTTTT TRBJ1-4 . TRBV2 .
CASSVRLTTGELFF TGTGCCAGCAGCGTACGACTTACAACCGGGGAGCTGTTTTTT TRBJ2-2 . TRBV7-8 .
CASSVGLAYNEQFF TGTGCCAGTAGTGTTGGACTAGCCTACAATGAGCAGTTCTTC TRBJ2-1 TRBD2 TRBV19 .
CASSQDSGVYEQYF TGTGCCAGCAGCCAAGATTCCGGGGTCTACGAGCAGTACTTC TRBJ2-7 . TRBV3-1 .